The rows below give T cell receptor beta chains drawn from one sample of a study of early T cells in non-severe SARS-CoV-2 infection. TCRdb recomputed calls from the 5' RACE reads with MiXCR, one row per CDR3 protein. The sample shows 40,000 to 50,000 distinct CDR3 sequences, 11% of them seen only once. The sequenced material came from whole blood. The receptors originated from an adult who was a healthcare worker with PCR-confirmed SARS-CoV-2 infection or an uninfected control (not recorded which). Each CDR3 is given with its conserved first and last residue. Each record gives: V gene, D gene, J gene, CDR3 protein. D genes are given only for firm matches.

v_gene: TRBV9; d_gene: .; j_gene: TRBJ2-1; CDR3aa: CASSPQQGYEQFF
v_gene: TRBV9; d_gene: TRBD1; j_gene: TRBJ2-3; CDR3aa: CASSAPDREDTQYF
v_gene: TRBV6-6; d_gene: .; j_gene: TRBJ2-5; CDR3aa: CASSLRIKSVQETQYF
v_gene: TRBV11-2; d_gene: .; j_gene: TRBJ1-4; CDR3aa: CASSRGAVGEKLFF
v_gene: TRBV27; d_gene: TRBD2; j_gene: TRBJ2-3; CDR3aa: CASSSAGTSGAQQYF
v_gene: TRBV5-4; d_gene: .; j_gene: TRBJ1-2; CDR3aa: CASSLGEGPNYGYTF
v_gene: TRBV29-1; d_gene: .; j_gene: TRBJ2-1; CDR3aa: CSVARANEQFF
v_gene: TRBV12-3/TRBV12-4; d_gene: .; j_gene: TRBJ2-1; CDR3aa: CASRSTQTGGYNEQFF
v_gene: TRBV4-3; d_gene: .; j_gene: TRBJ2-7; CDR3aa: CASSKEVGPDEQYF
v_gene: TRBV2; d_gene: .; j_gene: TRBJ2-3; CDR3aa: CASSGISDADTQYF
v_gene: TRBV20-1; d_gene: .; j_gene: TRBJ1-5; CDR3aa: CSVTRAANQPQHF